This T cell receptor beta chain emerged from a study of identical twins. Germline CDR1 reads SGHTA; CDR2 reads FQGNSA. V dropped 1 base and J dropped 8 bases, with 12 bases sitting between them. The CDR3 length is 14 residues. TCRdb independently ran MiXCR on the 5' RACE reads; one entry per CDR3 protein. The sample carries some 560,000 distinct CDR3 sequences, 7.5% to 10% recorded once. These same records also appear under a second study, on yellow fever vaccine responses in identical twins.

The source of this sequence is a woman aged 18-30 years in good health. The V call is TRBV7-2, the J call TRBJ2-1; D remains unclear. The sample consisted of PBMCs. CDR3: CASSLGTVNDEQFF. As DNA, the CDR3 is TGTGCCAGCAGCTTAGGGACGGTGAACGATGAGCAGTTCTTC.